A selection of T cell receptor beta chains follows, all from one sample in a study of blood T cells in healthy people across ages. TCRdb redid the calling of the 5' RACE reads with MiXCR, one entry per CDR3 protein. The repertoire holds 1.2 million to 1.5 million distinct CDR3 sequences, with around 39% as singletons. The sequenced material came from blood. All receptors come from a woman aged 18 to 35 in good health. Both conserved end residues are part of each CDR3. The D gene is left open where the match is weak. Rows give clone size only sometimes, using once, few, many, or a class for an expanded clone.

V	D	size	J	CDR3	DNA
TRBV4-1	TRBD1	NA	TRBJ1-2	CASSLSGTGNDTF	TGCGCCAGCAGCCTGTCCGGGACAGGGAACGACACCTTC
TRBV2	NA	NA	TRBJ1-2	CATWGDYGYTF	TGTGCCACCTGGGGGGACTATGGCTACACCTTC
TRBV28	NA	NA	TRBJ1-2	CASSFPTTGYGYTF	TGTGCCAGCAGTTTTCCCACCACAGGCTATGGCTACACCTTC
TRBV10-3	NA	many	TRBJ2-3	CAISELADTDTQYF	TGTGCCATCAGTGAATTAGCGGACACAGATACGCAGTATTTT
TRBV27	NA	NA	TRBJ2-7	CASSLNPGAGYEQYF	TGTGCCAGCAGTTTAAATCCGGGGGCAGGTTACGAGCAGTACTTC
TRBV20-1	NA	NA	TRBJ2-5	CSARGSYQETQYF	TGCAGTGCTAGGGGGAGTTACCAAGAGACCCAGTACTTC
TRBV20-1	NA	NA	TRBJ1-1	CSAPDAGINTEAFF	TGCAGTGCGCCGGATGCCGGGATCAACACTGAAGCTTTCTTT
TRBV15	TRBD2	NA	TRBJ2-4	CATSRLAGVYNEQYF	TGTGCCACCAGCAGGCTAGCGGGAGTATACAATGAGCAGTACTTC
TRBV7-9	NA	NA	TRBJ2-1	CASSLAPSNEQFF	TGTGCCAGCAGCTTAGCTCCCAGCAATGAGCAGTTCTTC
TRBV9	NA	NA	TRBJ2-1	CASSAPPGQYNEQFF	TGTGCCAGCAGCGCCCCCCCGGGCCAATACAATGAGCAGTTCTTC
TRBV12-5	NA	NA	TRBJ1-1	CASGLHRDLNTEAFF	TGTGCTAGTGGTCTGCACCGGGACTTGAACACTGAAGCTTTCTTT
TRBV7-6	TRBD2	NA	TRBJ2-3	CAGSLAGVIDTQYF	TGTGCCGGCAGCCTAGCGGGAGTGATAGATACGCAGTATTTT
TRBV12-3/TRBV12-4	TRBD2	NA	TRBJ2-3	CASSFGGGGDTEYF	TGTGCCAGCAGTTTCGGGGGGGGCGGAGATACGGAATATTTT
TRBV7-2	TRBD2	few	TRBJ2-7	CASSSTSGRAYEQYF	TGTGCCAGCTCATCTACTAGCGGGAGGGCCTACGAGCAGTACTTC
TRBV24-1	NA	few	TRBJ2-7	CATSDSDGEQYF	TGTGCCACCAGTGATTCCGACGGGGAGCAGTACTTC
TRBV3-1	NA	NA	TRBJ2-1	CASSQDLVGLHRSPSYNEQFF	TGTGCCAGCAGCCAAGATCTGGTGGGACTCCATCGATCCCCTTCCTACAATGAGCAGTTCTTC
TRBV4-1	NA	NA	TRBJ2-1	CASSQEVLVSKNFALGGQFF	TGCGCCAGCAGCCAAGAGGTTCTAGTGTCGAAAAATTTTGCCCTAGGTGGGCAGTTCTTC
TRBV6-2/TRBV6-3	NA	NA	TRBJ2-7	CASSYLLGRDLNEQYF	TGTGCCAGCAGTTACTTGTTGGGGCGGGATCTAAATGAGCAGTACTTC
TRBV5-1	NA	NA	TRBJ2-3	CASSPGEARETQYF	TGCGCCAGCAGCCCCGGGGAGGCGAGAGAGACGCAGTATTTT
TRBV7-2	NA	NA	TRBJ2-5	CASSLVVAQETQYF	TGTGCCAGCAGCTTAGTCGTTGCCCAAGAGACCCAGTACTTC
TRBV4-1	TRBD1	many	TRBJ2-1	CASSSGTGFNEQFF	TGCGCCAGCAGCTCCGGGACAGGGTTCAATGAGCAGTTCTTC
TRBV5-1	NA	NA	TRBJ2-7	CASSLRVRGDSYEQYF	TGCGCCAGCAGCTTGAGGGTCCGGGGCGACTCCTACGAGCAGTACTTC
TRBV11-2	TRBD2	few	TRBJ2-3	CASSSSRLAADTQYF	TGTGCCAGCAGTTCGTCGCGACTAGCGGCAGATACGCAGTATTTT
TRBV16	TRBD1	NA	TRBJ1-5	CASSRDGGQGQPRHF	TGTGCCAGCAGCCGCGACGGGGGACAGGGCCAGCCCCGGCATTTT
TRBV29-1	NA	few	TRBJ1-2	CSATIGDNYGYTF	TGCAGCGCAACGATTGGAGATAACTATGGCTACACCTTC
TRBV3-1	NA	NA	TRBJ2-7	CASSQVVGTCEQYF	TGTGCCAGCAGCCAAGTCGTGGGGACCTGCGAGCAGTACTTC
TRBV28	NA	few	TRBJ2-2	CASLPPQRSVTGELFF	TGTGCCAGCCTCCCACCCCAGCGGTCTGTCACCGGGGAGCTGTTTTTT
TRBV28	NA	NA	TRBJ2-7	CASRVSGSSYEQYF	TGTGCCAGCAGGGTTAGCGGCAGCTCCTACGAGCAGTACTTC
TRBV2	NA	NA	TRBJ1-1	CASSEGWSDTEAFF	TGTGCCAGCAGTGAAGGATGGAGCGACACTGAAGCTTTCTTT
TRBV5-1	NA	few	TRBJ2-7	CASSLGLSGISPYEQYF	TGCGCCAGCAGCTTGGGACTTAGCGGAATATCCCCCTACGAGCAGTACTTC
TRBV29-1	NA	NA	TRBJ2-4	CSVEEQRSAKNIQYF	TGCAGCGTTGAAGAGCAGAGGAGCGCCAAAAACATTCAGTACTTC
TRBV6-6	TRBD2	few	TRBJ2-5	CASSYGPSGNSRETQYF	TGTGCCAGCAGTTACGGGCCTAGCGGGAATTCGAGGGAGACCCAGTACTTC
TRBV18	NA	many	TRBJ2-3	CASSPVTDTQYF	TGTGCCAGCTCACCTGTTACGGATACGCAGTATTTT
TRBV11-2	NA	few	TRBJ1-2	CASSHSSTFSWGYTF	TGTGCCAGCAGCCATTCGAGCACCTTCAGTTGGGGCTACACCTTC
TRBV12-3/TRBV12-4	NA	NA	TRBJ2-2	CASSLGAGSTGELFF	TGTGCCAGCAGTTTAGGGGCGGGTTCGACCGGGGAGCTGTTTTTT
TRBV20-1	TRBD2	many	TRBJ2-5	CSASRLAEETQYF	TGCAGTGCTAGCCGACTAGCGGAAGAGACCCAGTACTTC
TRBV12-3/TRBV12-4	TRBD1	few	TRBJ2-7	CASSLVRDRVRYEQYF	TGTGCCAGCAGTTTAGTGCGGGACAGGGTACGGTACGAGCAGTACTTC
TRBV29-1	NA	NA	TRBJ2-7	CSVVATYEQYF	TGCAGCGTTGTCGCAACCTACGAGCAGTACTTC
TRBV7-9	TRBD2	few	TRBJ2-7	CASIRTSGSLSEQYF	TGTGCCAGCATCCGTACTAGCGGGAGTCTCTCCGAGCAGTACTTC
TRBV6-5	NA	NA	TRBJ2-6	CASSYPAGESSGANVLTF	TGTGCCAGCAGTTACCCGGCAGGGGAGAGCTCTGGGGCCAACGTCCTGACTTTC
TRBV7-2	TRBD2	NA	TRBJ2-1	CAGSFPHEKRGNPNEQFF	TGTGCCGGCAGCTTTCCCCACGAGAAGCGGGGGAACCCCAATGAGCAGTTCTTC